A single sample gave rise to the 12 T cell receptor beta chains below, sequenced in a study of response to subunit inactivated influenza vaccine. TCRdb redid the calling of the RT-PCR reads with MiXCR, one entry per CDR3 protein. The top ten clones hold roughly 9.6% of a sample with more than 550,000 distinct CDR3 sequences, over 9% of them seen once. The sample was also reused in another study, on T cells expressing NK-cell markers. That report notes: In generating TCR beta cDNA, 5'RACE template switching with UMIs was used.

Source: PBMCs from blood, taken on the day of vaccination. The receptors come from a man aged 50 or older who received an inactivated influenza vaccine.

This clonotype was picked up a small number of times. The V and J genes are TRBV12-3 or TRBV12-4 and TRBJ2-7, with D perhaps TRBD1 or TRBD2 (5 bases each). V lost 6 bases and J 3 bases, leaving 18 bases between the germline ends. The CDR3 extends over 15 amino acids. The CDR3 DNA sequence: TGTGCCAGCAGATCCTCCGGGACCCCAAACTACGAGCAGTACTTC. It codes for CASRSSGTPNYEQYF.

The chain links TRBV7-9 to TRBJ2-3; unclear D gene. CDR3 length equals 13 residues. Per germline, CDR1 SEHNR and CDR2 FQNEAQ (reference sequence). The V end lost 7 bases, the J end lost 6 bases, and 14 bases lay between the germline ends. The CDR3: CASTSRKTDTQYF. CDR3 coding DNA: TGTGCCAGCACCTCCCGAAAAACCGATACGCAGTATTTT.

In its sample, this clonotype was seen a few times. The chain employs TRBV6-1 and TRBJ2-1, with 9 bases matching TRBD1. Germline-derived CDR1 and CDR2 are MNHNS and SASEGT. This CDR3 contains 14 residues. V was pared by 6 bases and J by 4 bases, with 4 bases of the junction left unmatched. CDR3 amino acids: CASSTDRGYNEQFF. DNA of the CDR3: TGTGCCAGCAGCACGGACAGGGGTTACAATGAGCAGTTCTTC.

The V gene is TRBV5-6, the J gene TRBJ2-3, with D perhaps TRBD1 (6 bases). The germline V gene encodes CDR1 SGHDT and CDR2 YYEEEE. Between the trimmed V and J ends, which lost 3 bases and 4 bases, there was a span of 15 bases. This CDR3 has 15 amino acids. CDR3 loop: CASSWRSGVADTQYF. Here the CDR3 DNA reads TGTGCCAGCAGCTGGAGGTCAGGGGTCGCAGATACGCAGTATTTT.

The chain combines TRBV6-1 with TRBJ1-1; 12 nucleotides line up with TRBD1. The germline V gene has CDR1 MNHNS and CDR2 SASEGT. This CDR3 comprises 15 residues. Trimming at V came to 5 bases and at J to 4 bases, leaving 5 bases not matched to a gene. In nucleotides, the CDR3 is TGTGCCAGCAGTCTCCGGGACAGGGGGCTCACTGAAGCTTTCTTT. This encodes CASSLRDRGLTEAFF.

The table lists this clonotype with a few counts. The V gene is TRBV4-2, the J gene TRBJ2-7; TRBD2 matches at 7 bases. Germline-derived CDR1 and CDR2 are LGHNA and YNFKEQ. The CDR3 spans 15 residues. The ends lost 1 base at V and 3 bases at J; junction bases unmatched: 6. The CDR3 nucleotides are TGTGCCAGCAGCCAAGGTCCTAGCGGAGACTACGAGCAGTACTTC. It encodes CASSQGPSGDYEQYF.

As regards this clonotype: A much larger clone lies one base from this, so it may be a read error. V usage is TRBV30 and J usage is TRBJ2-1; the D gene is possibly TRBD1 (5 bases). Germline CDR1 and CDR2: GTSNPN and SVGIG (reference sequence). The CDR3 spans 14 residues. V lost 3 bases to trimming and J lost 6 bases, with 15 bases between them. This CDR3 reads CAWSRPNRRNEQFF. Written as DNA, the CDR3 is TGTGCCTGGAGCCGACCCAACAGGCGCAATGAGCAGTTCTTC. Looking up the rest from reference TRBV30 and TRBJ2-1 gives the full variable domain: SQTIHQWPATLVQPVGSPLSLECTVEGTSNPNLYWYRQAAGRGLQLLFYSVGIGQISSEVPQNLSASRPQDRQFILSSKKLLLSDSGFYLCAWSRPNRRNEQFFGPGTRLTVL.

This chain uses TRBV20-1 with TRBJ2-7; TRBD2 matches at 12 bases. CDR1 is DFQATT, CDR2 SNEGSKA, per germline (reference sequence). Trimming at V came to 4 bases and at J to 6 bases, leaving 13 bases not matched to a gene. The CDR3 loop spans 16 amino acids. CDR3 nucleotides: TGCAGTGCTACGTCCTCTAGCGGGAGGGCCCTCAGCGAGCAGTACTTC. This sequence encodes CSATSSSGRALSEQYF.

The DNA of the CDR3 is TGCGCCAGCAGCCACGAAGTCGGCGGGAGTCCCAATGAGCAGTTCTTC. Translation: CASSHEVGGSPNEQFF. The chain is built from TRBV4-3 and TRBJ2-1; TRBD2 matches at 7 bases. V trimming: 3 bases; J trimming: 6 bases; junction bases outside the gene matches: 11. CDR3 length: 16 amino acids. CDR1 is LGHNA and CDR2 is YSLEER in the germline V gene.

This clonotype was seen a single time. The chain couples TRBV4-2 to TRBJ2-1; TRBD2 matches at 9 bases. The CDR3 contains 15 residues. CDR1 is LGHNA, CDR2 YNFKEQ, per germline. V gave up 0 bases and J gave up 6 bases; unmatched junction bases: 3. CDR3: CASSQDPSGINEQFF. The CDR3, as DNA: TGTGCCAGCAGCCAAGATCCTAGCGGGATCAATGAGCAGTTCTTC.

The gene calls are TRBV12-3 or TRBV12-4 and TRBJ2-3, with a weak D call TRBD2 (5 bases). This CDR3 has 16 amino acids. V gave up 4 bases and J gave up 2 bases, with 16 bases separating them. The CDR3 here is CASSSLEGTDTDTQYF. The CDR3 region has the DNA TGTGCCAGCAGTTCCCTCGAGGGCACGGACACAGATACGCAGTATTTT.

This clonotype was observed many times. This chain uses TRBV11-2 with TRBJ2-5; no definite D call. V was cut by 1 base and J by 5 bases, with 8 bases left in between. Germline V CDR1 and CDR2: SGHAT, FQNNGV. There are 13 residues in the CDR3. CDR3 region: CASSLGQYETQYF. The DNA of the CDR3 is TGTGCCAGCAGCTTAGGGCAGTACGAGACCCAGTACTTC.